In this sample, the clone carrying this T cell receptor (beta chain) turned up a few times. Per the authors' pipeline: Reference gene primer amplification yielded estimated nucleated cell counts. Profiled with immunoSEQ multiplex PCR; TCRdb holds only in-frame clones, not every one. The V and J calls and clone size come from that table; D and trimming were worked out from the DNA. The table records 100,000 to 150,000 clones, about four fifths of them present only once. This sample stems from a study of blood T cell repertoires in COVID-19. Across the whole study: Samples representing acute and convalescent COVID-19 were sourced from the United States, Italy and Spain. From T cells, B-cell-depleted T cells, or PBMCs came the material, which was cDNA or gDNA.

V gave up 4 bases and J gave up 4 bases; unmatched junction bases: 3. The length of the CDR3 is 15 residues. CDR1 is MRHNA, CDR2 SNTAGT, per germline. The sequenced sample consisted of peripheral blood. The chain links TRBV6-4 to TRBJ2-3, with TRBD1 matching over 12 bases. The sequence was collected from a man of 80 years or more with active or convalescent COVID-19. CDR3 nucleotides: TGTGCCAGCAGTGCGGGACAGGGGGCATCAGATACGCAGTATTTT. Amino acids: CASSAGQGASDTQYF.